This is a list of T cell receptor beta chains from one sample in a study of beta chain features in type 1 diabetes. Here immunoSEQ multiplex PCR was the method, and the copy in TCRdb shows in-frame clones only, minus some. Among hundreds of thousands of clones, 13% were seen once, and the ten largest hold less than 0.025%. Sample: naive CD4+ T cells from blood. These receptors came from a man aged 18 to 35 with type 1 diabetes. Both conserved end residues are part of each CDR3. The order of the fields is clone size, D gene, J gene, V gene, CDR3 protein, CDR3 DNA. D genes are given only for firm matches. Rows may omit the clone size; those that give it use once, few, many or a size class.

NA	NA	TRBJ2-3	TRBV7-9	CASSLDPRRRTTDTQYF	TGTGCCAGCAGCTTAGACCCCCGACGTCGAACCACAGATACGCAGTATTTT
NA	TRBD2	TRBJ2-5	TRBV27	CASSSNPPGLPQETQYF	TGTGCCAGCAGTTCAAACCCGCCGGGACTACCACAAGAGACCCAGTACTTC
few	NA	TRBJ2-5	TRBV5-1	CASSPTPQETQYF	TGCGCCAGCAGCCCGACCCCTCAAGAGACCCAGTACTTC
few	NA	TRBJ1-1	TRBV7-9	CASSTSGQPNTEAFF	TGTGCCAGCAGCACCTCAGGTCAACCGAACACTGAAGCTTTCTTT
NA	TRBD1	TRBJ1-6	TRBV20-1	CSAGDSPLHF	TGCAGTGCTGGGGACAGTCCGCTCCACTTT
NA	NA	TRBJ2-3	TRBV7-9	CASSPGQSPTSTDTQYF	TGTGCCAGCAGCCCCGGACAGTCTCCGACTAGCACAGATACGCAGTATTTT
few	TRBD1	TRBJ2-7	TRBV2	CARPETGGSYEQYF	TGTGCCAGACCGGAGACAGGGGGCTCCTACGAGCAGTACTTC
NA	NA	TRBJ1-1	TRBV29-1	CSVDSPGLNTEAFF	TGCAGCGTTGATTCCCCCGGGTTGAACACTGAAGCTTTCTTT
few	NA	TRBJ1-5	TRBV10-3	CAISEPDQPQHF	TGTGCCATCAGTGAGCCCGATCAGCCCCAGCATTTT
few	NA	TRBJ2-7	TRBV28	CASSSGTFTYEQYF	TGTGCCAGCAGTTCCGGGACATTCACCTACGAGCAGTACTTC
few	NA	TRBJ1-4	TRBV30	CAWSSGPGEKLFF	TGTGCCTGGAGTAGTGGACCCGGGGAAAAACTGTTTTTT
NA	NA	TRBJ2-3	TRBV27	CASSLGWTDTQYF	TGTGCCAGCAGTTTAGGGTGGACAGATACGCAGTATTTT
few	NA	TRBJ1-6	TRBV10-3	CAISEGEAPLHF	TGTGCCATCAGTGAGGGTGAAGCACCCCTCCACTTT
few	NA	TRBJ1-5	TRBV6-1	CASSEGPFGQPQHF	TGTGCCAGCAGTGAAGGGCCTTTCGGCCAGCCCCAGCATTTT
few	TRBD1	TRBJ1-6	TRBV29-1	CSVGLWIRTGDNSPLHF	TGCAGCGTTGGTCTATGGATTCGGACAGGGGATAATTCACCCCTCCACTTT
NA	NA	TRBJ1-3	TRBV15	CATSVGGIGGNTIYF	TGTGCCACCAGCGTTGGGGGGATCGGGGGAAACACCATATATTTT
NA	TRBD1	TRBJ1-1	TRBV9	CASSVGTANTEAFF	TGTGCCAGCAGCGTCGGGACAGCCAACACTGAAGCTTTCTTT
few	TRBD1	TRBJ2-5	TRBV5-6	CASTDRWDRQETQYF	TGTGCCAGCACCGATAGGTGGGACAGACAAGAGACCCAGTACTTC
few	TRBD1	TRBJ1-2	TRBV5-6	CASRYDRDDGYTF	TGTGCCAGCAGATACGACAGGGACGATGGCTACACCTTC
NA	NA	TRBJ1-1	TRBV5-1	CASSLEAGQMNTEAFF	TGCGCCAGCAGCTTGGAGGCAGGGCAAATGAACACTGAAGCTTTCTTT
few	TRBD2	TRBJ2-5	TRBV5-4	CASSGTTSGGTQYF	TGTGCCAGCAGCGGAACGACTAGCGGGGGGACCCAGTACTTC
NA	NA	TRBJ2-7	TRBV20-1	CSARDLYEQYF	TGCAGTGCTAGAGATCTGTACGAGCAGTACTTC
NA	TRBD1	TRBJ1-1	TRBV12-5	CASGYDRGQGHTEAFF	TGTGCTAGTGGTTACGACAGGGGGCAAGGACACACTGAAGCTTTCTTT
NA	NA	TRBJ2-4	TRBV5-4	CASSSQGHENIQYF	TGTGCCAGCAGCTCCCAGGGGCACGAAAACATTCAGTACTTC
NA	NA	TRBJ1-6	TRBV30	CAWSVIATETLHF	TGTGCCTGGAGTGTAATCGCTACGGAGACCCTCCACTTT
few	NA	TRBJ2-4	TRBV7-8	CASSLKGDIQYF	TGTGCCAGCAGCTTAAAGGGGGACATTCAGTACTTC
NA	NA	TRBJ2-3	TRBV27	CASSQWGDMRASDTQYF	TGTGCCAGCAGTCAGTGGGGGGACATGCGTGCGTCAGATACGCAGTATTTT
NA	NA	TRBJ1-1	TRBV5-1	CASSLAESQTAAFF	TGCGCCAGCAGCTTGGCCGAATCTCAGACGGCAGCTTTCTTT
NA	NA	TRBJ2-7	TRBV27	CASSRDGPYEQYF	TGTGCCAGCAGTCGAGACGGACCCTACGAGCAGTACTTC
NA	TRBD1	TRBJ2-5	TRBV7-2	CASSIGGLKETQYF	TGTGCCAGCAGCATAGGGGGCTTAAAAGAGACCCAGTACTTC
NA	TRBD2	TRBJ2-5	TRBV7-7	CASSSSSGGETQYF	TGTGCCAGCAGCTCCTCTAGCGGGGGGGAGACCCAGTACTTC
NA	TRBD1	TRBJ1-2	TRBV7-9	CASSTTGGGYGYTF	TGTGCCAGCAGCACGACAGGGGGCGGCTATGGCTACACCTTC
NA	NA	TRBJ2-2	TRBV1	CTSSQDLENTGELFF	TGCACCAGCAGCCAAGATTTGGAGAACACCGGGGAGCTGTTTTTT
NA	NA	TRBJ1-5	TRBV30	CAWRPGGNQPQHF	TGTGCCTGGAGACCGGGGGGCAATCAGCCCCAGCATTTT
NA	NA	TRBJ1-6	TRBV5-4	CASSPDEGQRYNSPLHF	TGTGCCAGCAGCCCTGATGAAGGACAGCGCTATAATTCACCCCTCCACTTT